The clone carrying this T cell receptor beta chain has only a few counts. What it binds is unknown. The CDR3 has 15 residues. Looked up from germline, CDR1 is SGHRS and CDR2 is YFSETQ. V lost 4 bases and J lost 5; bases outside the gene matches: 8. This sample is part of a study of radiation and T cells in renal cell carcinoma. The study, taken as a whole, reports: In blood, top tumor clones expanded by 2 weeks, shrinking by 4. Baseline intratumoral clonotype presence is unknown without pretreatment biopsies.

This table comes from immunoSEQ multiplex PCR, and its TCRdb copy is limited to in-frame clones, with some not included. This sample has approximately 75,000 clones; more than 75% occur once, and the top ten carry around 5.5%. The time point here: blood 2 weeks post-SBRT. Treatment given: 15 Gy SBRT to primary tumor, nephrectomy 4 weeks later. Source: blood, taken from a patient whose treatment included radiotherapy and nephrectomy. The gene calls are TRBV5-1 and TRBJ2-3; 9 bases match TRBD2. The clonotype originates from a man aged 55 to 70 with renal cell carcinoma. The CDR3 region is CASSPNSGRGDTQYF. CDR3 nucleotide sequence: TGCGCCAGCAGCCCAAATAGCGGGAGAGGAGATACGCAGTATTTT.